This T cell receptor (beta chain) stems from a study of blood T cell repertoires in COVID-19. Across the whole study: Sample material is recorded as cDNA or gDNA derived from T cells, B-cell-depleted T cells, or PBMCs.

This CDR3 is built from 12 residues. V lost 6 bases and J lost 9; bases outside the gene matches: 4. Germline CDR1 is MNHEY and CDR2 is SVGEGT. Living in 24 US areas, the participants were between roughly 18 and 95 years of age. Assignment of participants to cohorts was predicated upon participant-reported clinical history. Clones were sequenced by immunoSEQ multiplex PCR, and TCRdb holds only the in-frame ones, with some missing. This table holds approximately 300,000 clones, roughly 89% found once. This clonotype originated in a woman aged 18-29 years with acute COVID-19. Sequenced input: PBMCs or T cells enriched from blood (not recorded which). V is TRBV6-2 or TRBV6-3 and J is TRBJ2-1; 8 bases line up with TRBD1. The CDR3 is CASSHGTGEQFF. The CDR3 nucleotides are TGTGCCAGCAGCCACGGGACAGGTGAGCAGTTCTTC.